A selection of T cell receptor beta chains follows, all from one sample in a study of blood T cell repertoires in COVID-19. This table comes from immunoSEQ multiplex PCR, and its TCRdb copy is limited to in-frame clones, with some not included. The sample has some 240,000 clones, about 79% seen once. The sequenced sample was peripheral blood. The receptors here all came from a woman aged 80 or over with acute or convalescent COVID-19. CDR3s include the opening cysteine and the closing phenylalanine or tryptophan. A D gene is named only where the DNA matches it firmly.

D: TRBD1; V: TRBV7-2; J: TRBJ1-5; CDR3: CASSLSGGSNQPQHF
D: -; V: TRBV7-3; J: TRBJ2-1; CDR3: CASSLTGGSYNEQFF
D: -; V: TRBV2; J: TRBJ1-2; CDR3: CASSEVRTYQITGGYTF
D: -; V: TRBV2; J: TRBJ1-2; CDR3: CASSEPPGGGYTF
D: -; V: TRBV4-1; J: TRBJ1-2; CDR3: CASSIGGGGQGYTF
D: TRBD1; V: TRBV6-5; J: TRBJ1-1; CDR3: CASRTGENTEAFF
D: TRBD1; V: TRBV10-3; J: TRBJ2-7; CDR3: CAAQGTGGGEQYF
D: TRBD1; V: TRBV25-1; J: TRBJ1-6; CDR3: CASTPRDSYNSPLHF
D: TRBD1; V: TRBV2; J: TRBJ2-2; CDR3: CASSRDRGFGGELFF
D: TRBD1; V: TRBV2; J: TRBJ1-6; CDR3: CASRLDRGQSPLHF
D: TRBD1; V: TRBV5-1; J: TRBJ1-1; CDR3: CASRLGTDEAFF
D: TRBD1; V: TRBV7-2; J: TRBJ1-2; CDR3: CASSSRGAWGYTF
D: -; V: TRBV28; J: TRBJ1-6; CDR3: CASIRDGNSPLHF